This entry lists 27 T cell receptor beta chains sequenced from one sample in a study of early T cells in non-severe SARS-CoV-2 infection. One entry per CDR3 protein, called by TCRdb with MiXCR from the 5' RACE reads. Here the sample spans roughly 35,000 distinct CDR3 sequences, less than 8.5% being singletons. The sequenced sample consisted of whole blood. The origin of the receptors is an adult who was a healthcare worker with PCR-confirmed SARS-CoV-2 infection or an uninfected control (not recorded which).

This clonotype turned up a few times. The rearrangement uses TRBV9 and TRBJ2-3; D not certain. Germline V gene data show CDR1 as SGDLS and CDR2 as YYNGEE. The V and J ends lost 0 bases and 4 bases respectively, with 6 bases between them. The CDR3 spans 13 residues. CDR3 in DNA: TGTGCCAGCAGCGTAGCCGGCGCAGATACGCAGTATTTT. Protein sequence: CASSVAGADTQYF.

This clonotype occurred many times. V usage is TRBV12-3 or TRBV12-4 and J usage is TRBJ2-5; D is unresolved. V was trimmed by 3 bases and J by 3 bases, leaving 11 bases between them. The CDR3 runs 14 residues. In DNA form, the CDR3 reads TGTGCCAGCAGTTTTGCGGATTGGGAAGAGACCCAGTACTTC. Translation gives CASSFADWEETQYF.

The CDR3 sequence: CASGQGSSGANVLTF. CDR3 nucleotide sequence: TGTGCCTCCGGGCAGGGAAGCTCTGGGGCCAACGTCCTGACTTTC. The chain combines TRBV28 with TRBJ2-6; possibly TRBD1 for D (5 bases). The V and J ends lost 11 bases and 0 bases respectively, with 14 bases between them. Looked up from germline, CDR1 is MDHEN and CDR2 is SYDVKM. The CDR3 covers 15 residues.

This clonotype appeared many times. The V call is TRBV10-3, the J call TRBJ2-2; 10 nucleotides agree with TRBD2. Germline lookup yields CDR1 ENHRY and CDR2 SYGVKD. After removal of 5 bases from V and 4 bases from J, the junction contained 4 bases not matched to a gene. This CDR3 has 15 amino acids. DNA of the CDR3: TGTGCCATCAGTCTACTAGCGGGATCCACCGGGGAGCTGTTTTTT. It yields the protein CAISLLAGSTGELFF.

There are a few counts of this clonotype. The CDR3 sequence: CSVGGTSGSIGETQYF. Here the CDR3 DNA reads TGCAGCGTTGGGGGGACTAGCGGGAGTATTGGTGAGACCCAGTACTTC. This rearrangement joins TRBV29-1 to TRBJ2-5; 14 bases are a match to TRBD2. CDR3 length: 16 amino acids. Trimming took 4 bases from V and 5 from J; bases not matched to a gene: 9. CDR1 and CDR2 (germline): SQVTM, ANQGSEA.

This clonotype was seen ten or more times. This rearrangement joins TRBV10-3 to TRBJ1-2, with 10 bases aligning to TRBD1. Trimming at V came to 4 bases and at J to 6 bases, leaving 2 bases not matched to a gene. From germline, CDR1 is ENHRY and CDR2 SYGVKD. There are 13 residues in the CDR3. CDR3 sequence reads: CAISVDRGHGYTF. CDR3 nucleotides: TGTGCCATCAGTGTCGACAGGGGGCATGGCTACACCTTC.

The chain is built from TRBV6-5 and TRBJ1-6; D uncertain. CDR3 length: 14 amino acids. Looked up from germline, CDR1 is MNHEY and CDR2 is SVGAGI. The germline V and J ends were trimmed by 0 bases and 8 bases, with 8 bases remaining between them. The CDR3 DNA reads as TGTGCCAGCAGTTACTCGATGAGAGATTCACCCCTCCACTTT. Encoded protein: CASSYSMRDSPLHF.

In this sample, this clonotype turned up many times. The J gene is TRBJ2-5, the V gene TRBV5-6; no reliable D call. This CDR3 comprises 15 residues. The V end lost 3 bases, the J end lost 3 bases, and 15 bases lay between the germline ends. CDR1 SGHDT and CDR2 YYEEEE come from the germline V gene. The CDR3 nucleotides are TGTGCCAGCAGCTCCGAGGATTTGGTAAAAGAGACCCAGTACTTC. Translated: CASSSEDLVKETQYF. Full variable domain (missing parts from reference TRBV5-6 and TRBJ2-5): DAGVTQSPTHLIKTRGQQVTLRCSPKSGHDTVSWYQQALGQGPQFIFQYYEEEERQRGNFPDRFSGHQFPNYSSELNVNALLLGDSALYLCASSSEDLVKETQYFGPGTRLLVL.

This clonotype was counted ten times or more. The J gene is TRBJ1-1, the V gene TRBV27, with D tentatively TRBD1 (5 bases). This CDR3 region has 14 residues. The germline V gene has CDR1 MNHEY and CDR2 SMNVEV (reference sequence). V lost 1 base to trimming and J lost 1 base, with 7 bases between them. CDR3 in DNA: TGTGCCAGCAGTTTATGGGACGGGAACACTGAAGCTTTCTTT. Translated, it gives CASSLWDGNTEAFF.

This clonotype was seen ten or more times. The V and J genes are TRBV20-1 and TRBJ1-1; 7 nucleotides align to TRBD1. The V gene's germline CDR1 is DFQATT and CDR2 SNEGSKA (reference sequence). J gave up 0 bases and V 0 bases, and 4 bases lay outside the gene matches. The CDR3 spans 15 residues. CDR3 amino acids: CSAREHRGMNTEAFF. CDR3 sequence (DNA): TGCAGTGCTAGAGAGCACAGGGGAATGAACACTGAAGCTTTCTTT.

This clonotype was counted ten times or more. This sequence joins TRBV30 and TRBJ2-6; the D gene is possibly TRBD2 (5 bases). The V and J ends lost 1 base and 4 bases respectively, with 8 bases between them. Germline CDR1 reads GTSNPN; CDR2 reads SVGIG (reference sequence). The CDR3 is 14 residues long. The CDR3 nucleotides are TGTGCCTGGAGTGGAGGGCAAGGGGCCAACGTCCTGACTTTC. It is translated as CAWSGGQGANVLTF.

This clonotype was recorded at least ten times. The CDR3 DNA reads TGTGCCAGCGGAGGTTTAGCATCCCGCGGCGATGAGCAGTTCTTC. This translates into CASGGLASRGDEQFF. The rearrangement links TRBV6-5 to TRBJ2-1; D possibly corresponds to TRBD2 (5 bases). CDR1 and CDR2 from the germline V gene are MNHEY and SVGAGI. CDR3 length: 15 residues. Trimming cost V 8 bases and J 8 bases, with 22 bases left between them.

By frequency in the sample, this clonotype is medium-sized. The CDR3 loop reads CASIPAGEVYEQYF. As DNA, the CDR3 is TGTGCCAGCATCCCCGCCGGGGAGGTCTACGAGCAGTACTTC. This chain links TRBV7-9 with TRBJ2-7; weak D call: TRBD2 (6 bases). This CDR3 is built from 14 residues. Germline V gives CDR1 SEHNR, CDR2 FQNEAQ (reference sequence). The germline V and J ends were trimmed by 7 bases and 3 bases, with 16 bases remaining between them.

V usage is TRBV15 and J usage is TRBJ2-1; TRBD2 agrees at 7 bases. With V trimmed by 8 bases and J by 8 bases, 12 bases remained unmatched. This CDR3 comprises 14 residues. Per the germline V gene, CDR1 is LNHNV and CDR2 is YYDKDF (reference sequence). This chain's CDR3 is CATASGGGSDEQFF. CDR3 nucleotide sequence: TGTGCCACCGCCTCGGGGGGAGGGAGCGATGAGCAGTTCTTC.

This clonotype was observed at least ten times. The genes are TRBV10-3 and TRBJ2-7, with 7 nucleotides matching TRBD2. CDR1 ENHRY and CDR2 SYGVKD come from the germline V gene. The CDR3 has 13 amino acids. The junction had 12 bases not matched to a gene; V was cut back by 10 bases and J by 6 bases. Written as DNA, the CDR3 is TGTGCCACCTTGGGCCAACCGGGGGGCGAGCAGTACTTC. Its translation: CATLGQPGGEQYF.

The rearrangement uses TRBV7-3 and TRBJ2-7, with 9 bases fitting TRBD2. The CDR3 covers 16 residues. Germline V lookup: CDR1 SGHTA, CDR2 FQGTGA. Trimming took 5 bases from V and 5 from J; bases not matched to a gene: 13. CDR3 in DNA: TGTGCCAGCAGCCGCGATGCTCTAGCGGGAAGGGACGAGCAGTACTTC. Amino acids: CASSRDALAGRDEQYF.

This clonotype was seen ten or more times. The chain employs TRBV12-3 or TRBV12-4 and TRBJ1-4, with 7 bases identical to TRBD1. CDR3 length equals 18 residues. The trim removed 4 bases at V and 0 bases at J, leaving 11 bases unmatched. The chain's CDR3 is CASSSQPTGAATNEKLFF. The DNA of the CDR3 is TGTGCCAGCAGTTCTCAACCAACAGGGGCAGCAACTAATGAAAAACTGTTTTTT.

This clonotype was detected ten times or more. The rearrangement uses TRBV12-3 or TRBV12-4 and TRBJ2-6; the D is unclear. The CDR3 length is 13 residues. Trimming took off 8 bases at V and 0 bases at J, with 5 bases between the two ends. CDR3 in amino acids: CASRLSGANVLTF. The CDR3 DNA is TGTGCCAGCCGGCTCTCTGGGGCCAACGTCCTGACTTTC.

In its sample, this clonotype was seen many times. The chain joins TRBV27 to TRBJ1-2; D unresolved. This CDR3 spans 15 amino acids. Germline CDR1 MNHEY, CDR2 SMNVEV (reference sequence). Trimming removed 6 bases from V and 4 bases from J, with 18 bases in between. The CDR3: CASSPITDGFYGYTF. CDR3 in DNA: TGTGCCAGCAGCCCTATCACGGACGGCTTCTATGGCTACACCTTC.

In this sample, this clonotype turned up a few times. The chain couples TRBV6-5 to TRBJ1-1; D remains unclear. The V end was cut by 0 bases, the J end by 1 base, with 12 bases between. Germline CDR1 reads MNHEY; CDR2 reads SVGAGI. The CDR3 covers 16 residues. The CDR3 DNA sequence: TGTGCCAGCAGTTACTCTGGACCGGCTCCGAACACTGAAGCTTTCTTT. Translation gives CASSYSGPAPNTEAFF.

This clonotype appeared a few times. The chain recombines TRBV3-1 with TRBJ2-7, with D tentatively TRBD2 (5 bases). Germline V gives CDR1 LGHDT, CDR2 YNNKEL (reference sequence). Trimming removed 8 bases at V and 5 bases at J, with 13 bases between. The CDR3 is made up of 12 amino acids. Here the CDR3 reads CASGPGNDEQYF. CDR3 nucleotide sequence: TGTGCCAGCGGGCCCGGGAACGACGAGCAGTACTTC.

About this clonotype: Sequence at one end of the junction differs from germline and may be a read error. V is TRBV7-9 and J is TRBJ1-5; no firm D call. CDR3 size: 13 residues. The germline CDR1 and CDR2 sequences are SEHNR and FQNEAQ (reference sequence). The CDR3 spells CANSLGGNQPQHF. The CDR3 DNA reads as TGTGCCAACAGCTTAGGAGGCAATCAGCCCCAGCATTTT.

This clonotype was picked up a small number of times. This chain uses TRBV2 with TRBJ2-3; D is possibly TRBD2 (6 bases). In germline, CDR1 is SNHLY, CDR2 FYNNEI. V gave up 6 bases and J gave up 4 bases, with 23 bases separating them. This CDR3 is 17 amino acids long. Here the CDR3 reads CASREPGTQPSADTQYF. DNA of the CDR3: TGTGCCAGCAGGGAACCCGGGACTCAGCCCTCCGCAGATACGCAGTATTTT.

This clonotype was recorded many times. The chain uses TRBV10-1 and TRBJ2-7; D perhaps matches TRBD1 (5 bases). Germline values: CDR1 WNHNN, CDR2 SYGVQD (reference sequence). The germline V and J ends were trimmed by 4 bases and 6 bases, with 16 bases remaining between them. The CDR3 totals 14 residues. CDR3 sequence: CASSVLGRGGEQYF. CDR3 DNA: TGCGCCAGCAGTGTTCTGGGGCGCGGTGGCGAGCAGTACTTC.

This chain joins TRBV7-3 and TRBJ2-7; weak D call: TRBD2 (5 bases). The germline CDR1 and CDR2 sequences are SGHTA and FQGTGA. Deletions cut 2 bases from V and 6 bases from J, with 11 bases between. There are 13 residues in the CDR3. CDR3 loop: CASSLRRHSEQYF. CDR3 nucleotide sequence: TGTGCCAGCAGCTTACGGAGGCACTCCGAGCAGTACTTC.

This clonotype has a count of ten or more. The J gene is TRBJ1-2, the V gene TRBV12-3 or TRBV12-4; D not certain. The V and J ends lost 5 bases and 2 bases respectively, with 12 bases between them. The CDR3 runs 14 residues. The CDR3 loop reads CASSPPGENYGYTF. DNA of the CDR3: TGTGCCAGCAGTCCCCCCGGGGAGAACTATGGCTACACCTTC.

This clonotype was observed at least ten times. The V and J genes are TRBV6-2 or TRBV6-3 and TRBJ2-5; 13 bases align to TRBD2. This CDR3 contains 17 residues. Trimming took 10 bases from V and 6 from J; bases not matched to a gene: 17. CDR1 MNHEY and CDR2 SVGEGT come from the germline V gene. This chain's CDR3 is CATSGGPGTSGIQTQYF. As DNA, the CDR3 is TGTGCCACCTCAGGGGGGCCCGGGACTAGCGGGATTCAGACCCAGTACTTC.